This TCR beta chain was captured by sequencing in a study of T cells in tuberculosis. Study summary: In South Africa, adults with active tuberculosis were compared with IGRA-negative and latently infected IGRA-positive adolescents. Study-level points and caveats: Smaller alpha distances in active tuberculosis partly reflected shorter CDR3-alpha lengths.

CDR1 and CDR2 (germline): SGHVS, FQNEAQ. V gave up 4 bases and J gave up 2 bases, with 14 bases separating them. The CDR3 totals 15 residues. TCRdb's table, derived via immunoSEQ multiplex PCR, lists solely in-frame clones and lacks some. The sample shows 30,000 to 35,000 clones, 95% to 97% of them seen only once. Remarks on this clone: As yet, its antigen is unknown.

This clonotype was obtained from a donor aged 10-29 years with latent tuberculosis or without tuberculosis infection. J is TRBJ1-2 and V is TRBV7-8; tentative D call: TRBD1 (6 bases). Sequenced sample: PBMCs. CDR3 protein: CASSSFTGMNYGYTF. As DNA, the CDR3 is TGTGCCAGCAGCTCATTTACAGGGATGAACTATGGCTACACCTTC.